This T cell receptor beta chain was identified during a study of T cells in Graves' hyperthyroidism and ophthalmopathy. Regarding the study as a whole: A model of 13 V-J pairs discriminated ophthalmopathy from stable hyperthyroidism. Most thyroid clonotypes that were expanded above 0.001 also turned up in blood.

This clonotype was counted only a few times. Its antigen is not identified. The source material, RNA transcripts, was used to amplify TCR beta CDR3 regions. The HTBI primer set drove a first-round RT-PCR of the TCR CDR3. Using its own MiXCR run on the multiplex PCR reads, TCRdb lists one record per CDR3 protein. Of approximately 380,000 distinct CDR3 sequences in the sample, about 18% are singletons; the top ten hold about 3.7%. Per germline, CDR1 KGHDR and CDR2 SFDVKD. The V gene end was trimmed by 3 bases and the J gene end by 8 bases; junction bases not matched to a gene: 6. CDR3 length: 14 residues.

The TCR originated in a woman between 18 and 29 years old with Graves' hyperthyroidism. The chain has TRBV24-1 and TRBJ1-2, with 9 bases matching TRBD1. Sample: blood. In DNA form, the CDR3 reads TGTGCCACCAGTGATGGGACAGGGCGCTTCGGCTACACCTTC. Its protein product is CATSDGTGRFGYTF.